Given below is one T cell receptor (beta chain) in context. The antigen remains unidentified. With 60 Vbeta and 13 Jbeta primers, the PCR was carried out. The method was immunoSEQ multiplex PCR; TCRdb's version includes in-frame clones alone and lacks a portion of them. Of around 200,000 clones detected, around 84% appear once; the ten largest clones hold 1% to 1.5%. These data come from a study of cytomegalovirus exposure and HLA in healthy donors. Broader study findings: In vitro experiments confirmed that three CMV-associated chains were specific for CMV antigens. It was reported that TCR beta sequences correctly inferred the HLA-A and HLA-B alleles for most subjects.

Sequencing was carried out using PBMCs. The clonotype originates from a girl aged 2 to 9 in good health and CMV-seropositive.

The CDR3 protein is CASSLARGGETQYF. The CDR3, as DNA: TGTGCCAGCAGCTTAGCGCGAGGAGGAGAGACCCAGTACTTC. The chain recombines TRBV7-9 with TRBJ2-5; a weak D match, TRBD2 (5 bases). The V gene's germline CDR1 is SEHNR and CDR2 FQNEAQ (reference sequence). V lost 0 bases and J 4 bases, leaving 9 bases between the germline ends. This CDR3 is 14 amino acids long.